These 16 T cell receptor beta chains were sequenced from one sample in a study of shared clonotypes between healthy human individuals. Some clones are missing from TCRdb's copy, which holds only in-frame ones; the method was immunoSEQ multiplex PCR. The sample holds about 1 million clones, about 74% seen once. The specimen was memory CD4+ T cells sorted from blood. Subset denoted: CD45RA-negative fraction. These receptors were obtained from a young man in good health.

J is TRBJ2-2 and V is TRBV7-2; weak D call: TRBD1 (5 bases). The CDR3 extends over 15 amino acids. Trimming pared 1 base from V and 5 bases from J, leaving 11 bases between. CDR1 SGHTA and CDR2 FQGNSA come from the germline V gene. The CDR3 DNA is TGTGCCAGCAGCTTAGGGAGACAGTTAACCGGGGAGCTGTTTTTT. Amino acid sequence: CASSLGRQLTGELFF.

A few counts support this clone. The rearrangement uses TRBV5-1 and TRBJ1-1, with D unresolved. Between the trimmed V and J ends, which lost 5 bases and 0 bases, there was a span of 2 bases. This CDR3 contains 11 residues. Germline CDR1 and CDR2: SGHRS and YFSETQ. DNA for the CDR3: TGCGCCAGCAGTATGAACACTGAAGCTTTCTTT. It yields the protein CASSMNTEAFF.

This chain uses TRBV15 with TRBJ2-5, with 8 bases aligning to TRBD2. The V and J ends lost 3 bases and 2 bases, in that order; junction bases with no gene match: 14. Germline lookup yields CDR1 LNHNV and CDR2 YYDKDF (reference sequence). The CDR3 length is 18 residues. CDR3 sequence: CATSSLLGRRGEQETQYF. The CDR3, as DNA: TGTGCCACCAGCAGCCTACTGGGGAGGCGGGGGGAACAAGAGACCCAGTACTTC.

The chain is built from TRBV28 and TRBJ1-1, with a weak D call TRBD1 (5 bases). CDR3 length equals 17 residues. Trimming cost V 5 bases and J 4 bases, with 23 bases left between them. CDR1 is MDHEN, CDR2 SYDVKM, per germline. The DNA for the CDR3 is TGTGCCAGCAGTGCTCCCGGTTTACGGGCGCAGGGCACTGAAGCTTTCTTT. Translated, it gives CASSAPGLRAQGTEAFF.

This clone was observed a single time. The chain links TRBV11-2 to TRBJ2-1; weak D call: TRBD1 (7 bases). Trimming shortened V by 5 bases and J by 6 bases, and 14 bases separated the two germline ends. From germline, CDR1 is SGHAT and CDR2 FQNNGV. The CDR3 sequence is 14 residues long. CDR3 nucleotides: TGTGCCAGCAGCCGCGGGACAGCAATCAATGAGCAGTTCTTC. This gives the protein CASSRGTAINEQFF. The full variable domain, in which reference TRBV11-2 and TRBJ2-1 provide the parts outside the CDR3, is EAGVAQSPRYKIIEKRQSVAFWCNPISGHATLYWYQQILGQGPKLLIQFQNNGVVDDSQLPKDRFSAERLKGVDSTLKIQPAKLEDSAVYLCASSRGTAINEQFFGPGTRLTVL.

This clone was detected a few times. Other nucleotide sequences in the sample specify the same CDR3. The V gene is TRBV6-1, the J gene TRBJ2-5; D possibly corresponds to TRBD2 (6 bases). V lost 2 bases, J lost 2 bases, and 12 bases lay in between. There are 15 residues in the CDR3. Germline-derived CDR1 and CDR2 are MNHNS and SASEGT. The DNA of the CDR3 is TGTGCCAGCAGTGAACAACGGGGGACTCAAGAGACCCAGTACTTC. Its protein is CASSEQRGTQETQYF.

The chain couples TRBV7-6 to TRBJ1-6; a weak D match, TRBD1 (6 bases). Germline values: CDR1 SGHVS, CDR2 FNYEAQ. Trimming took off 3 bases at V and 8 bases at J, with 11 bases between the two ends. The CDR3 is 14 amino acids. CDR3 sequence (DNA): TGTGCCAGCAGCTTTACAGGGAAGGATTCACCCCTCCACTTT. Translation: CASSFTGKDSPLHF. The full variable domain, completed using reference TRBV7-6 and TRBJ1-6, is GAGVSQSPRYKVTKRGQDVALRCDPISGHVSLYWYRQALGQGPEFLTYFNYEAQQDKSGLPNDRFSAERPEGSISTLTIQRTEQRDSAMYRCASSFTGKDSPLHFGNGTRLTVT.

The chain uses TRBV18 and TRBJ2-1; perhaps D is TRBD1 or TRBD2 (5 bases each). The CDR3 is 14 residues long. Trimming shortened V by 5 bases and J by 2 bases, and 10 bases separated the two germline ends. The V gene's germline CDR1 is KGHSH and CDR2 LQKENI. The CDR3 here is CASSSGTPYNEQFF. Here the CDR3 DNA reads TGTGCCAGCTCATCCGGGACGCCCTACAATGAGCAGTTCTTC.

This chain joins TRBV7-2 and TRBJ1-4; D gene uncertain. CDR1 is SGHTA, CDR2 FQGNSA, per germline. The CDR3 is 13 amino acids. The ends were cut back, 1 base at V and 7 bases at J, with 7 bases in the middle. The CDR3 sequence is CASSLGYGEKLFF. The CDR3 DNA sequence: TGTGCCAGCAGCTTAGGGTACGGTGAAAAACTGTTTTTT.

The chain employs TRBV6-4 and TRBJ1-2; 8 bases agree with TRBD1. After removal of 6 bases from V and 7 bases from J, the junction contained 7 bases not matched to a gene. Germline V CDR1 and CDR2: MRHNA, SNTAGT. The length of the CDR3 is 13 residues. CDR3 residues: CASSIGQGRGYTF. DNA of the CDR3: TGTGCCAGCAGCATTGGACAGGGTCGTGGCTACACCTTC.

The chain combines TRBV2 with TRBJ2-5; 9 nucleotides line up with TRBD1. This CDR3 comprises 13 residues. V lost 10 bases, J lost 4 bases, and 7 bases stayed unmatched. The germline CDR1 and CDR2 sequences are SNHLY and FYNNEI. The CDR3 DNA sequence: TGTGCCACGAAGACAGGGGGGGGAGAGACCCAGTACTTC. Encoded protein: CATKTGGGETQYF.

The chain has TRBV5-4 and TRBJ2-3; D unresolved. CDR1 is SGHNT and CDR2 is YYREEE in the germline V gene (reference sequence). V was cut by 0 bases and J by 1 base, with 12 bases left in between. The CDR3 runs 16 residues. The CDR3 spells CASSLDRQQGTDTQYF. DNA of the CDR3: TGTGCCAGCAGCTTGGATAGGCAACAAGGCACAGATACGCAGTATTTT.

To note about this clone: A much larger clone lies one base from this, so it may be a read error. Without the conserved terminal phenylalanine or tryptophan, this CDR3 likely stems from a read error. The DNA of the CDR3 is TGTGCCAGCACCGGACTAGGGTCCTACGAGCAGTACCTC. The encoded protein is CASTGLGSYEQYL. The rearrangement links TRBV2 to TRBJ2-7; the match to TRBD2 covers 7 bases. Trimming took 7 bases from V and 1 from J; bases not matched to a gene: 4. The CDR3 contains 13 residues. CDR1 is SNHLY and CDR2 is FYNNEI in the germline V gene.

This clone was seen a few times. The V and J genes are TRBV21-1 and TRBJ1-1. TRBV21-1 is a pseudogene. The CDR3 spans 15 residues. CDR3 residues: CASSKWGRMNTEAFF. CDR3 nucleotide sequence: TGTGCCAGCAGCAAATGGGGACGGATGAACACTGAAGCTTTCTTT.

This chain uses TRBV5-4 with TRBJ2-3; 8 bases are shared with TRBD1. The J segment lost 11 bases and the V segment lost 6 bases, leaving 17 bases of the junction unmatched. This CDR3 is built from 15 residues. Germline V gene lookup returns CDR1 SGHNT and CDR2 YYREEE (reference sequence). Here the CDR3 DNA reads TGTGCCAGCACACCAAATGGACAGGGAGTTTTGAAGCAGTATTTT. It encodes CASTPNGQGVLKQYF. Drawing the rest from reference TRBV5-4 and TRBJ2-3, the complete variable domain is ETGVTQSPTHLIKTRGQQVTLRCSSQSGHNTVSWYQQALGQGPQFIFQYYREEENGRGNFPPRFSGLQFPNYSSELNVNALELDDSALYLCASTPNGQGVLKQYFGPGTRLTVL.

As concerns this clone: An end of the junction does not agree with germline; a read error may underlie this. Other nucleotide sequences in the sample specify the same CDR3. The CDR3 region is CASRETGLYGYTF. CDR3 sequence (DNA): TGTGCCAGCAGAGAAACGGGGCTCTATGGCTACACCTTT. The rearrangement links TRBV25-1 to TRBJ1-2, with D maybe TRBD1 (5 bases). Germline loops: CDR1 MGHDK, CDR2 SYGVNS. The CDR3 covers 13 residues.